Below, 8 T cell receptor beta chains from the same sample are listed, as sequenced in a study of cytomegalovirus exposure and HLA in healthy donors (dated by TCRdb to 2016 to 2017). Libraries were constructed by the immunoSEQ multiplex PCR assay. The multiplex PCR relied on a mix of 60 forward primers for TCR Vbeta segments and 13 reverse primers for TCR Jbeta segments. Sourced from immuneACCESS, this table was stored by TCRdb with only in-frame sequences that have V and J called. A share of the clones is absent; for the studies checked, an unresolved V gene accounts for under half, and the remainder has no known explanation. Present in this sample are 210,000 or so clones, over 75% of which were seen just once. About 1.8% of the sample goes to the ten largest clones. The material sequenced was PBMCs. Receptors originate from a man aged 18 to 29 in good health and CMV-seronegative.

This clone has a count of ten or more. V and J are TRBV11-2 and TRBJ2-7; D is undetermined. Germline CDR1 and CDR2: SGHAT and FQNNGV. The CDR3 extends over 13 amino acids. The V end lost 2 bases, the J end lost 0 bases, and 5 bases lay between the germline ends. Here the CDR3 DNA reads TGTGCCAGCAGCTTATCGAGCTCCTACGAGCAGTACTTC. This encodes CASSLSSSYEQYF.

J is TRBJ1-4 and V is TRBV25-1, with 9 bases fitting TRBD1. The J segment lost 8 bases and the V segment lost 0 bases, leaving 7 bases of the junction unmatched. Germline V gene lookup returns CDR1 MGHDK and CDR2 SYGVNS. This CDR3 has 16 amino acids. For the CDR3, the DNA is TGTGCCAGCAGTGAATATGGGACAGGGATTCGCGAAAAACTGTTTTTT. As protein: CASSEYGTGIREKLFF.

The chain combines TRBV25-1 with TRBJ1-1; D may be TRBD1 (5 bases). CDR1 MGHDK and CDR2 SYGVNS come from the germline V gene. V lost 7 bases and J 4 bases, leaving 13 bases between the germline ends. CDR3 size: 13 residues. The CDR3 reads CASNMGGSTEAFF. The CDR3 nucleotides are TGTGCCAGCAACATGGGGGGGAGCACTGAAGCTTTCTTT. The variable domain in full, with the rest retrieved from reference TRBV25-1 and TRBJ1-1, is EADIYQTPRYLVIGTGKKITLECSQTMGHDKMYWYQQDPGMELHLIHYSYGVNSTEKGDLSSESTVSRIRTEHFPLTLESARPSHTSQYLCASNMGGSTEAFFGQGTRLTVV.

The chain combines TRBV9 with TRBJ2-1; possible D gene TRBD2, 5 bases. The V end was cut by 0 bases, the J end by 2 bases, with 15 bases between. Germline V gives CDR1 SGDLS, CDR2 YYNGEE. The CDR3 runs 17 residues. CDR3 protein: CASSVGTTTEPYNEQFF. CDR3 in DNA: TGTGCCAGCAGCGTAGGGACGACTACCGAGCCCTACAATGAGCAGTTCTTC. Complete variable domain (other parts from reference TRBV9 and TRBJ2-1): DSGVTQTPKHLITATGQRVTLRCSPRSGDLSVYWYQQSLDQGLQFLIQYYNGEERAKGNILERFSAQQFPDLHSELNLSSLELGDSALYFCASSVGTTTEPYNEQFFGPGTRLTVL.

The chain is built from TRBV7-3 and TRBJ2-3; TRBD2 agrees at 8 bases. There are 15 residues in the CDR3. V dropped 5 bases and J dropped 4; count of bases not matched to a gene: 8. Germline lookup yields CDR1 SGHTA and CDR2 FQGTGA. The CDR3 loop is CASSMPGLDSDTQYF. The CDR3 region has the DNA TGTGCCAGCAGCATGCCGGGACTAGATTCAGATACGCAGTATTTT. The complete variable domain, with remaining parts taken from reference TRBV7-3 and TRBJ2-3, reads GAGVSQTPSNKVTEKGKYVELRCDPISGHTALYWYRQSLGQGPEFLIYFQGTGAADDSGLPNDRFFAVRPEGSVSTLKIQRTERGDSAVYLCASSMPGLDSDTQYFGPGTRLTVL.

In the case of this clone: Within the sample, other DNA sequences also encode this same CDR3. V and J are TRBV9 and TRBJ2-3; no reliable D call. The CDR3 runs to 17 residues. CDR1 and CDR2 from the germline V gene are SGDLS and YYNGEE. Trimming cost V 0 bases and J 3 bases, with 17 bases left between them. DNA for the CDR3: TGTGCCAGCAGCGTAGCCTTTTCAGCAGGCTTTACAGATACGCAGTATTTT. Translating it yields CASSVAFSAGFTDTQYF.

This chain connects TRBV6-5 to TRBJ2-1, with 14 bases lining up with TRBD2. Germline V gene sequence: CDR1 MNHEY, CDR2 SVGAGI. This CDR3 spans 16 amino acids. The V segment lost 0 bases and the J segment 7 bases; nucleotides outside the gene matches: 2. In nucleotides, the CDR3 is TGTGCCAGCAGTTACTCGTGGACTAGCGGGAGGAATGAGCAGTTCTTC. Its translation: CASSYSWTSGRNEQFF.

The rearrangement uses TRBV5-1 and TRBJ2-7; 7 bases map to TRBD1. After removal of 4 bases from V and 1 base from J, the junction contained 5 bases not matched to a gene. Germline V gene sequence: CDR1 SGHRS, CDR2 YFSETQ. The CDR3 has 14 amino acids. The DNA for the CDR3 is TGCGCCAGCAGCGCCGGGACAGTTTCCTACGAGCAGTACTTC. This gives the protein CASSAGTVSYEQYF.